These 30 T cell receptor beta chains were sequenced from one sample in a study of tumor and adjacent non-tumor tissue in lung cancer. This sample's RNA came from whole unsorted tissue. This non-tumor lung sample came from over 3 cm beyond the tumor edge. Three rounds of nested PCR, following a modified ARM-PCR protocol, produced the TCRbeta library. TCRdb re-analysed the multiplex PCR reads in MiXCR, keeping a single row per CDR3 protein. This sample has around 100,000 distinct CDR3 sequences, with over 55% found just once. The material sequenced was distant non-tumor lung tissue. The receptor source for this set is a man aged 25-40 years with non-small cell lung cancer.

As DNA, the CDR3 is TGCGCCAGCAGCACAAAGTCCGGGACTAGCGGGACCGGGCAGTACTTC. Translating it yields CASSTKSGTSGTGQYF. The rearrangement links TRBV5-1 to TRBJ2-7, with TRBD2 matching over 13 bases. With V trimmed by 4 bases and J by 9 bases, 13 bases remained unmatched. CDR3 length equals 16 residues. CDR1 is SGHRS and CDR2 is YFSETQ in the germline V gene.

Concerning this clonotype itself: One end of the junction is discordant with germline, which a read error may explain. The chain recombines TRBV12-3 or TRBV12-4 with TRBJ2-3; 10 bases map to TRBD2. This CDR3 has 16 residues. In DNA form, the CDR3 reads TGTGCCAGGAGTCCACTACAGCGGGGGGGCACAGATACGCACTATTTT. Translated: CARSPLQRGGTDTHYF.

Concerning this clonotype: A much larger clone differs from this one at a single base, so this may be a read error. The chain combines TRBV12-3 or TRBV12-4 with TRBJ2-2; D is ambiguous. Deletions cut 7 bases from V and 3 bases from J, with 12 bases between. This CDR3 comprises 14 residues. The CDR3 DNA is TGTGCCAGCATAAGTTTTCTGGACACCGGGGAGCTGTTTTTT. Translating it yields CASISFLDTGELFF.

With regard to this clonotype: Germline and junction disagree at one end, which may indicate a read error. The chain is built from TRBV6-5 and TRBJ2-7, with 7 bases fitting TRBD1. The length of the CDR3 is 15 residues. Germline loops: CDR1 MNHEY, CDR2 SVGAGI. CDR3 protein: CASSYSGTAHYERYF. CDR3 sequence (DNA): TGTGCCAGCAGTTACTCCGGGACAGCTCATTACGAGCGGTACTTC.

Of note for this clonotype: Germline and junction disagree at one end, which may indicate a read error. The gene calls are TRBV5-4 and TRBJ2-3; 10 bases fit TRBD2. The germline V gene encodes CDR1 SGHNT and CDR2 YYREEE (reference sequence). The CDR3 runs to 16 residues. The CDR3 DNA reads as TGTGTCAGCAGCTCGTCCCAGCGGGGGGGTAGAGATATGCAGTATTTT. It encodes CVSSSSQRGGRDMQYF.

Notes on this clonotype: This likely comes from a read error, as the CDR3 has no conserved phenylalanine or tryptophan at its end. No DNA is shown, since the ends of the CDR3 on it are uncertain; the CDR3 is the one TCRdb lists. The chain is built from TRBV6-2 or TRBV6-3 and TRBJ2-1; TRBD1, the table's D call, lacks a check against the DNA. Germline V lookup: CDR1 MNHEY, CDR2 SVGEGT. The CDR3 contains 14 residues when both ends are counted. The CDR3 spells CASSSGRGYNERFS.

This chain uses TRBV5-1 with TRBJ2-6; 7 nucleotides match TRBD1. V shed 4 bases, J shed 0 bases, and the junction held 4 bases outside the gene matches. CDR1 and CDR2 from the germline V gene are SGHRS and YFSETQ. The CDR3 extends over 16 amino acids. The CDR3 DNA sequence: TGCGCCAGCAGCCCGGGACAGTACTCTGGGGCCAACGTCCTGACTTTC. This sequence encodes CASSPGQYSGANVLTF.

V usage is TRBV20-1 and J usage is TRBJ2-2; possibly TRBD1 for D (7 bases). The V gene lost 6 bases and the J gene lost 15 bases, with 29 bases spanning the gap. CDR3 size: 15 residues. CDR1 and CDR2 (germline): DFQATT, SNEGSKA (reference sequence). The CDR3 coding sequence is TGCAGTGCCCCTAGACAGGGAGGAAACACTGGGGGGTTGTTTTTT. Translation gives CSAPRQGGNTGGLFF.

This clonotype was picked up many times. This sequence joins TRBV6-6 and TRBJ1-6; TRBD1 aligns across 7 bases. The CDR3 loop spans 16 amino acids. CDR1 and CDR2 from the germline V gene are MNHNY and SVGAGI (reference sequence). J lost 0 bases, V lost 5 bases, and 4 bases had no gene match. CDR3 sequence (DNA): TGTGCCAGCAGTATACAGGGGCGCTCCTATAATTCACCCCTCCACTTT. Residues: CASSIQGRSYNSPLHF.

On this clonotype itself: One junction end disagrees with the germline gene, perhaps due to a read error. This rearrangement joins TRBV7-9 to TRBJ2-3; 11 bases match TRBD2. Germline CDR1 SEHNR, CDR2 FQNEAQ (reference sequence). CDR3 length: 17 residues. CDR3: CASSPLSGRAGTDKQYF. The CDR3 DNA sequence: TGTGCCAGCAGTCCTCTTAGCGGGAGGGCCGGCACAGATAAGCAGTATTTT.

Comments on this clonotype: A much larger clone differs by one base, so this may be a read error. This chain uses TRBV29-1 with TRBJ2-2, with 16 bases lining up with TRBD2. Germline trimming cut 4 bases from V and 1 base from J; bases unmatched to any gene: 3. From germline, CDR1 is SQVTM and CDR2 ANQGSEA. This CDR3 has 17 residues. The CDR3 nucleotides read TGCAGCGTTGTAGGGACTAGCGGGAGGGGGAACACCGGGGAGCTGTTTTTT. Translation gives CSVVGTSGRGNTGELFF.

The rearrangement joins TRBV7-2 to TRBJ2-3; TRBD2 agrees at 7 bases. The CDR3 is 14 amino acids. J was trimmed by 9 bases and V by 3 bases; bases with no gene match: 9. Germline CDR1 SGHTA, CDR2 FQGNSA. Here the CDR3 reads CASSLGVSGTTQYF. Written as DNA, the CDR3 is TGTGCCAGCAGCTTGGGGGTCAGCGGGACCACGCAGTATTTT.

The chain is built from TRBV6-5 and TRBJ2-1, with 7 bases aligning to TRBD2. The CDR3 consists of 15 residues. CDR1 is MNHEY and CDR2 is SVGAGI in the germline V gene. J gave up 2 bases and V 2 bases, and 3 bases lay outside the gene matches. Here the CDR3 reads CASSYGGVTYNEQFF. The CDR3 DNA sequence: TGTGCCAGCAGTTACGGGGGGGTCACCTACAATGAGCAGTTCTTC.

Concerning this clonotype: At one end, the junction sequence differs from germline, possibly due to a read error. The chain combines TRBV4-1 with TRBJ1-2; D remains unclear. Germline values: CDR1 MGHRA, CDR2 YSYEKL. The CDR3 is made up of 17 amino acids. CDR3 in DNA: TGCGCCAGTAGCCAGGACCGGGAGACTGTAATGGTGTGTGGCTACACCTTC. This encodes CASSQDRETVMVCGYTF.

There are many counts of this clonotype. The chain is built from TRBV12-3 or TRBV12-4 and TRBJ1-1; tentatively, D is TRBD1 (6 bases). This CDR3 has 14 residues. Trimming stripped 1 base from V and 6 bases from J, with 12 bases between. The CDR3 is CASSLDRVRSEAFF. The DNA for the CDR3 is TGTGCCAGCAGTTTAGACAGGGTTAGATCTGAAGCTTTCTTT.

This clonotype occurred many times. The genes are TRBV12-3 or TRBV12-4 and TRBJ2-1; D is perhaps TRBD2 (6 bases). This CDR3 has 16 amino acids. V was pared by 4 bases and J by 4 bases, with 17 bases between. The CDR3 here is CASSSGWGGAYNEQFF. CDR3 nucleotides: TGTGCCAGCAGTTCCGGGTGGGGCGGGGCTTACAATGAGCAGTTCTTC.

The J gene is TRBJ2-1, the V gene TRBV12-3 or TRBV12-4; D is possibly TRBD1 or TRBD2 (5 bases each). V was pared by 8 bases and J by 10 bases, with 18 bases between. The CDR3 extends over 13 amino acids. The CDR3 nucleotides read TGTGCCAGCTGTTCTGGGACGCTCAACGAGCAGTTCTTC. Protein sequence: CASCSGTLNEQFF.

The sample holds a few counts of this clonotype. The germline gene is not matched at one end of the junction; a read error may be the cause. The rearrangement links TRBV12-3 or TRBV12-4 to TRBJ2-7, with D possibly being TRBD1 (5 bases). The CDR3 is 14 residues long. This chain's CDR3 is CASSLELPRGEQYF. DNA of the CDR3: TGTGCCAGCAGTCTCGAGCTCCCAAGGGGCGAGCAATACTTC.

This clonotype was found many times. V is TRBV20-1 and J is TRBJ1-2, with 9 bases that match TRBD1. The ends lost 5 bases at V and 2 bases at J; junction bases unmatched: 9. The CDR3 is made up of 15 amino acids. Germline V gene data show CDR1 as DFQATT and CDR2 as SNEGSKA (reference sequence). The CDR3 DNA sequence: TGCAGTGCTGAGGGACAAGGGACAGGGAACTATGGCTACACCTTC. Its translation: CSAEGQGTGNYGYTF.

To note about this clonotype: The missing conserved phenylalanine or tryptophan at the end of this CDR3 makes a read error likely. The chain uses TRBV29-1 and TRBJ1-1, with no clear D. The CDR3 is made up of 14 amino acids. Per germline, CDR1 SQVTM and CDR2 ANQGSEA. Here the CDR3 DNA reads TGCAGCGTTGAATTTGCGAACATGAACAGTGAAGCTTTCTAT. Translating gives CSVEFANMNSEAFY.

Points on this clonotype: A junction boundary mismatches the germline segment, possibly from a read error. The V gene is TRBV6-2 or TRBV6-3, the J gene TRBJ2-1, with TRBD2 matching over 7 bases. Germline CDR1 MNHEY, CDR2 SVGEGT. The CDR3 totals 15 residues. CDR3 DNA: TGTGTCAGCAGTTACTCGACTAACGGGGGGAATGAGCAGTTCTTC. The encoded protein is CVSSYSTNGGNEQFF.

This clonotype was recorded at least ten times. This CDR3 is CASSSTDPYEQYF. In DNA form, the CDR3 reads TGTGCCAGCAGCTCGACAGATCCCTACGAGCAGTACTTC. This chain joins TRBV6-2 or TRBV6-3 and TRBJ2-7; perhaps TRBD1 as D (5 bases). This CDR3 comprises 13 residues. The ends were cut back, 6 bases at V and 2 bases at J, with 11 bases in the middle. Germline V gene lookup returns CDR1 MNHEY and CDR2 SVGEGT.

Points on this clonotype: With a much larger clone just one base away, this may be a read error. The CDR3 sequence is CASTSGTYTEQFF. CDR3 DNA sequence: TGTGCCAGCACCTCAGGGACCTACACTGAGCAGTTCTTC. The chain links TRBV12-3 or TRBV12-4 to TRBJ2-1; perhaps D is TRBD1 or TRBD2 (5 bases each). The CDR3 runs to 13 residues.

The table lists this clonotype with many counts. This chain links TRBV6-5 with TRBJ1-1; 9 nucleotides agree with TRBD1. CDR3 size: 17 residues. J lost 3 bases, V lost 5 bases, and 13 bases had no gene match. Germline V gene data show CDR1 as MNHEY and CDR2 as SVGAGI. CDR3 DNA: TGTGCCAGCAGTAAGCGAACAGGGGGCGTCTATTACACTGAAGCTTTCTTT. Its protein product is CASSKRTGGVYYTEAFF.

Worth noting for this clonotype: An end of the junction does not agree with germline; a read error may underlie this. The gene calls are TRBV20-1 and TRBJ1-1; the D gene is possibly TRBD1 (6 bases). The CDR3 spans 14 residues. The germline gives CDR1 DFQATT, CDR2 SNEGSKA (reference sequence). CDR3 in amino acids: CTTRGTRGGAEASF. The CDR3 DNA sequence: TGCACTACTAGGGGAACCAGGGGAGGGGCTGAAGCTTCCTTT.

Concerning this clonotype: A junction end diverges from the germline sequence, so it may reflect a read error. The chain joins TRBV12-3 or TRBV12-4 to TRBJ2-5, with D hard to call. There are 11 residues in the CDR3. The CDR3 loop reads CASSMTETQYF. In nucleotides, the CDR3 is TGTGCTAGCAGTATGACAGAGACCCAGTACTTC.

Ten or more counts support this clonotype. This sequence joins TRBV20-1 and TRBJ2-7; tentative D call: TRBD2 (7 bases). CDR3 size: 16 residues. Germline CDR1 reads DFQATT; CDR2 reads SNEGSKA (reference sequence). V lost 3 bases and J 2 bases, leaving 20 bases between the germline ends. CDR3 nucleotide sequence: TGCAGTGCTAGTGGCGGAGGGGGGGACATTGCCTACGAGCAGTACTTC. Residues: CSASGGGGDIAYEQYF.

A word on this clonotype: A read error is possible here, since a much larger clone lies one base away. The chain links TRBV6-5 to TRBJ2-1; TRBD2 matches 10 bases. There are 15 residues in the CDR3. Germline V lookup: CDR1 MNHEY, CDR2 SVGAGI. The CDR3 loop is CASSYWTSGNNEQLF. As DNA, the CDR3 is TGTGCCAGCAGTTACTGGACTAGCGGAAACAATGAGCAGCTCTTC.

This chain joins TRBV7-9 and TRBJ1-5, with unresolved D. The V end lost 8 bases, the J end lost 4 bases, and 9 bases lay between the germline ends. The germline V gene encodes CDR1 SEHNR and CDR2 FQNEAQ (reference sequence). This CDR3 has 12 residues. The CDR3 nucleotides are TGTGCCAGCGGAGACCCGAATCAGCCCCAGCATTTT. Its translation is CASGDPNQPQHF.

A remark on this clonotype: The conserved final phenylalanine or tryptophan is absent from the CDR3, which likely points to a read error. CDR3 region: CCAKVGQETQYI. In DNA, the CDR3 is TGCTGTGCTAAAGTGGGACAAGAGACCCAGTACATC. The V call is TRBV20-1, the J call TRBJ2-5, with D hard to call. Germline lookup yields CDR1 DFQATT and CDR2 SNEGSKA (reference sequence). The CDR3 is 12 amino acids.